The 24 T cell receptor beta chains given below trace back to one sample, sequenced in a study of cytotoxic CD8 clonotypes in ibrutinib-treated CLL. This table comes from immunoSEQ multiplex PCR, and its TCRdb copy is limited to in-frame clones, with some not included. The sample yields approximately 300,000 clones, just under 80% seen once. The sample in question was PBMCs, obtained before ibrutinib treatment. Receptors originate from a human donor with chronic lymphocytic leukemia.

The chain recombines TRBV29-1 with TRBJ2-2; no definite D call. The CDR3 contains 12 residues. The V gene's germline CDR1 is SQVTM and CDR2 ANQGSEA. With 2 bases removed from V and 6 bases from J, the gap between germline ends came to 7 bases. The DNA of the CDR3 is TGCAGCGTTGAATCGGGTGCCGGGGAGCTGTTTTTT. It yields the protein CSVESGAGELFF.

The rearrangement links TRBV7-9 to TRBJ2-7; D is undetermined. V was clipped by 1 base and J by 6 bases, with 7 bases between them. Germline V gives CDR1 SEHNR, CDR2 FQNEAQ (reference sequence). CDR3 length equals 12 residues. This chain's CDR3 is CASSLGIGEQYF. For the CDR3, the DNA is TGTGCCAGCAGCTTAGGGATTGGCGAGCAGTACTTC.

The gene calls are TRBV10-2 and TRBJ1-5; D not certain. The CDR3 spans 13 residues. The germline V gene has CDR1 WSHSY and CDR2 SAAADI. Deletions cut 2 bases from V and 4 bases from J, with 6 bases between. The CDR3 region is CASSEGTNQPQHF. The DNA for the CDR3 is TGCGCCAGCAGTGAGGGCACTAATCAGCCCCAGCATTTT.

This chain uses TRBV4-3 with TRBJ2-7, with TRBD1 identical over 8 bases. CDR1 is LGHNA, CDR2 YSLEER, per germline. The CDR3 totals 15 residues. With V trimmed by 4 bases and J by 6 bases, 11 bases remained unmatched. DNA for the CDR3: TGCGCCAGCAGCCTCCTGGCGACAGGGGAAGGCGAGCAGTACTTC. Protein sequence: CASSLLATGEGEQYF.

The J gene is TRBJ1-5, the V gene TRBV27; unclear D gene. The CDR3 runs 14 residues. The germline gives CDR1 MNHEY, CDR2 SMNVEV (reference sequence). Trimming cost V 3 bases and J 2 bases, with 8 bases left between them. The CDR3 region has the DNA TGTGCCAGCAGTTTCCACAGCGGCAATCAGCCCCAGCATTTT. Translated: CASSFHSGNQPQHF.

This rearrangement joins TRBV7-2 to TRBJ2-7, with D hard to call. V dropped 5 bases and J dropped 6 bases, with 14 bases sitting between them. Germline lookup yields CDR1 SGHTA and CDR2 FQGNSA. The CDR3 has 13 residues. CDR3 region: CASSPRRGREQYF. CDR3 DNA sequence: TGTGCCAGCAGCCCGCGTCGTGGGCGCGAGCAGTACTTC.

The chain employs TRBV30 and TRBJ2-3, with D perhaps assigned TRBD1 or TRBD2 (5 bases each). CDR3 size: 14 residues. The V end was cut by 4 bases, the J end by 1 base, with 12 bases between. Germline values: CDR1 GTSNPN, CDR2 SVGIG (reference sequence). The CDR3 protein is CAWNTGDRTDTQYF. CDR3 nucleotides: TGTGCCTGGAACACCGGGGACCGCACAGATACGCAGTATTTT.

This clone was seen a single time. The chain combines TRBV2 with TRBJ1-5, with D tentatively TRBD1 (5 bases). The CDR3 contains 14 residues. Trimming left V 4 bases short and J 7 bases short, with 14 bases between. The germline V gene has CDR1 SNHLY and CDR2 FYNNEI. The CDR3, as DNA: TGTGCCAGCAGTGTTTGGGGGAAAGAACAGCCCCAGCATTTT. Amino acids: CASSVWGKEQPQHF.

The chain combines TRBV19 with TRBJ1-3, with no clear D. The length of the CDR3 is 12 residues. Looked up from germline, CDR1 is LNHDA and CDR2 is SQIVND (reference sequence). Trimming left V 5 bases short and J 4 bases short, with 6 bases between. The CDR3 DNA reads TGTGCCAGTAGTTTCCAGGGAAACACCATATATTTT. It translates to CASSFQGNTIYF. Supplemented by reference TRBV19 and TRBJ1-3, the full variable domain reads DGGITQSPKYLFRKEGQNVTLSCEQNLNHDAMYWYRQDPGQGLRLIYYSQIVNDFQKGDIAEGYSVSREKKESFPLTVTSAQKNPTAFYLCASSFQGNTIYFGEGSWLTVV.

This clone has just a few counts. This chain uses TRBV18 with TRBJ2-5, with D perhaps TRBD1 (7 bases). CDR1 is KGHSH, CDR2 LQKENI, per germline. V lost 4 bases and J 5 bases, leaving 29 bases between the germline ends. This CDR3 has 19 residues. CDR3 DNA: TGTGCCAGCTCACAACTGACAGGGAACGTTCTTGGCGGGAAGGAGACCCAGTACTTC. Translating gives CASSQLTGNVLGGKETQYF. Full variable domain (rest looked up from reference TRBV18 and TRBJ2-5): NAGVMQNPRHLVRRRGQEARLRCSPMKGHSHVYWYRQLPEEGLKFMVYLQKENIIDESGMPKERFSAEFPKEGPSILRIQQVVRGDSAAYFCASSQLTGNVLGGKETQYFGPGTRLLVL.

This clone was seen ten or more times. V and J are TRBV6-6 and TRBJ1-2; D is uncertain. The CDR3 extends over 11 amino acids. Per the germline V gene, CDR1 is MNHNY and CDR2 is SVGAGI (reference sequence). Trimming took off 0 bases at V and 6 bases at J, with 2 bases between the two ends. CDR3 residues: CASSYSHGYTF. DNA of the CDR3: TGTGCCAGCAGTTACTCACATGGCTACACCTTC.

To note about this clone: Different DNA sequences within this sample yield the same CDR3. This sequence joins TRBV7-9 and TRBJ2-7; D is undetermined. V was shortened by 3 bases and J by 3 bases, with 9 bases between the two germline ends. The germline V gene has CDR1 SEHNR and CDR2 FQNEAQ (reference sequence). This CDR3 spans 13 amino acids. The CDR3 DNA sequence: TGTGCCAGCAGCTTGGCCTCGAGCTACGAGCAGTACTTC. It translates to CASSLASSYEQYF.

The chain employs TRBV5-1 and TRBJ2-5; a possible D gene is TRBD1 (6 bases). The CDR3 consists of 16 residues. The V end lost 3 bases, the J end lost 2 bases, and 17 bases lay between the germline ends. From germline, CDR1 is SGHRS and CDR2 YFSETQ. This CDR3 is CASSSDLSRGQETQYF. As DNA, the CDR3 is TGCGCCAGCAGCTCAGACCTTAGCAGGGGACAAGAGACCCAGTACTTC.

The chain recombines TRBV9 with TRBJ2-2; the match to TRBD1 covers 10 bases. From germline, CDR1 is SGDLS and CDR2 YYNGEE. With 6 bases clipped from V and 9 bases from J, the junction kept 8 bases outside the gene matches. This CDR3 contains 14 residues. For the CDR3, the DNA is TGTGCCAGCATTAGACAGGGGGCGGATTGGGAGCTGTTTTTT. Encoded protein: CASIRQGADWELFF.

The CDR3 spells CASGLSGRPQETQYF. The CDR3 nucleotides read TGTGCCAGCGGACTTAGCGGGAGGCCACAAGAGACCCAGTACTTC. This chain links TRBV6-5 with TRBJ2-5; 10 nucleotides align to TRBD2. This CDR3 comprises 15 residues. Germline CDR1 reads MNHEY; CDR2 reads SVGAGI. J was trimmed by 2 bases and V by 8 bases; bases with no gene match: 8.

On this clone itself: Other nucleotide sequences from this sample produce the same CDR3. The V call is TRBV30, the J call TRBJ1-3; D gene ambiguous. The V end was cut by 3 bases, the J end by 1 base, with 4 bases between. The CDR3 length is 12 residues. In germline, CDR1 is GTSNPN, CDR2 SVGIG (reference sequence). The CDR3 reads CAWSLSGNTIYF. CDR3 DNA sequence: TGTGCCTGGAGCCTGTCTGGAAACACCATATATTTT.

This clone was observed at least ten times. The chain couples TRBV7-6 to TRBJ1-4, with 7 positions matching TRBD1. The CDR3 is 14 amino acids. Germline assignment: CDR1 SGHVS and CDR2 FNYEAQ. V was pared by 3 bases and J by 4 bases, with 2 bases of the junction left unmatched. CDR3 bases: TGTGCCAGCAGCTTGACAGGGATTAATGAAAAACTGTTTTTT. It translates to CASSLTGINEKLFF.

The chain couples TRBV9 to TRBJ1-1; tentatively, D is TRBD1 (6 bases). Trimming cost V 0 bases and J 4 bases, with 19 bases left between them. CDR3 size: 17 residues. Germline V gives CDR1 SGDLS, CDR2 YYNGEE. CDR3 loop: CASSVGPLGGGITEAFF. CDR3 DNA: TGTGCCAGCAGCGTAGGTCCCCTCGGAGGGGGTATCACTGAAGCTTTCTTT.

This chain joins TRBV30 and TRBJ1-1, with 7 bases lining up with TRBD1. Per germline, CDR1 GTSNPN and CDR2 SVGIG (reference sequence). The CDR3 covers 15 residues. V lost 0 bases to trimming and J lost 3 bases; unmatched junction nucleotides: 7. The CDR3 protein is CAWSVLAGTDTEAFF. The DNA of the CDR3 is TGTGCCTGGAGTGTACTCGCCGGGACAGACACTGAAGCTTTCTTT. The full variable domain, its missing parts supplied by reference TRBV30 and TRBJ1-1, is SQTIHQWPATLVQPVGSPLSLECTVEGTSNPNLYWYRQAAGRGLQLLFYSVGIGQISSEVPQNLSASRPQDRQFILSSKKLLLSDSGFYLCAWSVLAGTDTEAFFGQGTRLTVV.

The table lists this clone with a few counts. The V and J genes are TRBV27 and TRBJ2-4, with a tentative D call TRBD1 (7 bases). V lost 2 bases to trimming and J lost 0 bases, with 14 bases between them. The CDR3 covers 17 residues. From germline, CDR1 is MNHEY and CDR2 SMNVEV (reference sequence). CDR3 DNA sequence: TGTGCCAGCAGTTTACAGGGGGGACTGTTAGCCAAAAACATTCAGTACTTC. Protein product: CASSLQGGLLAKNIQYF.

The genes are TRBV6-1 and TRBJ1-1; tentatively, D is TRBD1 (6 bases). CDR3 length equals 12 residues. The V end lost 6 bases, the J end lost 5 bases, and 10 bases lay between the germline ends. The germline V gene encodes CDR1 MNHNS and CDR2 SASEGT. CDR3 sequence: CASRVRGTEAFF. In DNA, the CDR3 is TGTGCCAGCAGAGTCAGGGGTACTGAAGCTTTCTTT.

The genes are TRBV11-3 and TRBJ2-5; D is possibly TRBD2 (5 bases). In germline, CDR1 is SGHNT, CDR2 YENEEA. With 6 bases removed from V and 7 bases from J, the gap between germline ends came to 15 bases. This CDR3 comprises 13 residues. CDR3 DNA sequence: TGTGCCAGCAGTGTCGACTATTCGGGGACCCAGTACTTC. Amino acid sequence: CASSVDYSGTQYF.

V is TRBV28 and J is TRBJ2-5; 11 nucleotides match TRBD1. Germline trimming cut 4 bases from V and 6 bases from J; bases unmatched to any gene: 13. The CDR3 consists of 17 residues. Germline CDR1 is MDHEN and CDR2 is SYDVKM. CDR3 in amino acids: CASSSGQGAVLGKTQYF. The CDR3, as DNA: TGTGCCAGCAGTTCAGGACAGGGGGCTGTTCTTGGAAAGACCCAGTACTTC.

This clone was seen a few times. The V call is TRBV30, the J call TRBJ1-1; D ambiguous. V gave up 1 base and J gave up 8 bases, with 11 bases separating them. The CDR3 covers 12 residues. The germline gives CDR1 GTSNPN, CDR2 SVGIG (reference sequence). The CDR3, as DNA: TGTGCCTGGAGTGAGACATTGGGGGAAGCTTTCTTT. Encoded protein: CAWSETLGEAFF. The entire variable domain, with the rest obtained from reference TRBV30 and TRBJ1-1, is as follows: SQTIHQWPATLVQPVGSPLSLECTVEGTSNPNLYWYRQAAGRGLQLLFYSVGIGQISSEVPQNLSASRPQDRQFILSSKKLLLSDSGFYLCAWSETLGEAFFGQGTRLTVV.